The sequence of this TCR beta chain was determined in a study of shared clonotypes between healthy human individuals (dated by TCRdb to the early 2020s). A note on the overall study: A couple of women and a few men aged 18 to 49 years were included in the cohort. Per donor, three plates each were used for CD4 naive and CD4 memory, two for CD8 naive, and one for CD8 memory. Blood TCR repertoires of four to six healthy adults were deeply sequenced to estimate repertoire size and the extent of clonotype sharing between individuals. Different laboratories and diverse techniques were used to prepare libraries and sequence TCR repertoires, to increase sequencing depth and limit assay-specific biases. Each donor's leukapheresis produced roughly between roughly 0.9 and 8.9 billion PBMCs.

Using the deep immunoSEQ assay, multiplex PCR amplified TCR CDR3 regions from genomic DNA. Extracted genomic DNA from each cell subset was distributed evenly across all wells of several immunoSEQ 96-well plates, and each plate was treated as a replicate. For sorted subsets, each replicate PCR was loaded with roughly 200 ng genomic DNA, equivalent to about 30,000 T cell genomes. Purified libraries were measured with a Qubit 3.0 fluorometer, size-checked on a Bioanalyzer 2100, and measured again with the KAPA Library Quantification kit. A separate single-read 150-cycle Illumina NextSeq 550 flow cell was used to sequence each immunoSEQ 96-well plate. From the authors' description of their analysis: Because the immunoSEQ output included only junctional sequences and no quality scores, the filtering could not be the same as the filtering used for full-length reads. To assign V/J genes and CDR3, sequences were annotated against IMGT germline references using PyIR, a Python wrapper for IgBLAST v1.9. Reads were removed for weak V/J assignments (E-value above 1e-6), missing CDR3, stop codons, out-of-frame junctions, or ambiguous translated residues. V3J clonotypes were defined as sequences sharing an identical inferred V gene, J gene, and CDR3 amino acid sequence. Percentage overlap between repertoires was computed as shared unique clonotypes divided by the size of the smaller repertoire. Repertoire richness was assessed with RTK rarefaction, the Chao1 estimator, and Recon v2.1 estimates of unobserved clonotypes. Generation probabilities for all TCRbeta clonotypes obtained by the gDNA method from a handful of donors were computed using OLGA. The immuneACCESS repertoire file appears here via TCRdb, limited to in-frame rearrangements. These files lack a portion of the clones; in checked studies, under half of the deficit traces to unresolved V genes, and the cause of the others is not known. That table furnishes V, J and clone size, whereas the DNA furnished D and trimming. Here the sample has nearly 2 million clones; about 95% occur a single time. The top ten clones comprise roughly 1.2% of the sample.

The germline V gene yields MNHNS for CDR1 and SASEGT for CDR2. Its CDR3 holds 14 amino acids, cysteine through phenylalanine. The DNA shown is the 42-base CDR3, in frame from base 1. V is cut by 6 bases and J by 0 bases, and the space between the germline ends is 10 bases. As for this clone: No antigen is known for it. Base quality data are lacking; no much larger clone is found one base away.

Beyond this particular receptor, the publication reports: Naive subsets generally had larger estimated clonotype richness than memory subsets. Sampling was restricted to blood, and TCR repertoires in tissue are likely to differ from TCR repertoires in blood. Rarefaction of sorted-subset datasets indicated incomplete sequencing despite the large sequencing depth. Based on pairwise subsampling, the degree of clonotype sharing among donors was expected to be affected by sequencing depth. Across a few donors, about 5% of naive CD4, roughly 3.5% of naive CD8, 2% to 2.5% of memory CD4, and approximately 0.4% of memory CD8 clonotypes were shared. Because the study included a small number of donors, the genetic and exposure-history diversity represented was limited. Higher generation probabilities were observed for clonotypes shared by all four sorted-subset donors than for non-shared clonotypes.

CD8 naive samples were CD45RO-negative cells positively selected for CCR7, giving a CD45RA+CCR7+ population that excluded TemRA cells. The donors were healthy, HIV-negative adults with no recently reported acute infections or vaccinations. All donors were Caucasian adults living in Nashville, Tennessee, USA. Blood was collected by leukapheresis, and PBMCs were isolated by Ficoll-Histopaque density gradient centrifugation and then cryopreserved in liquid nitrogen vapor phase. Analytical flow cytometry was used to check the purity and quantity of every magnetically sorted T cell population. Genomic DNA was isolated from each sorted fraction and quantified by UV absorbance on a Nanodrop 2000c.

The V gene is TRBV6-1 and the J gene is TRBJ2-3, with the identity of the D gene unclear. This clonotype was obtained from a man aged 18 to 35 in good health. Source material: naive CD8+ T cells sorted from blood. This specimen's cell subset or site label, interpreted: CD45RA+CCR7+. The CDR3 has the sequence CASSSPQSTDTQYF. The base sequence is TGTGCCAGCAGCTCCCCCCAAAGCACAGATACGCAGTATTTT.